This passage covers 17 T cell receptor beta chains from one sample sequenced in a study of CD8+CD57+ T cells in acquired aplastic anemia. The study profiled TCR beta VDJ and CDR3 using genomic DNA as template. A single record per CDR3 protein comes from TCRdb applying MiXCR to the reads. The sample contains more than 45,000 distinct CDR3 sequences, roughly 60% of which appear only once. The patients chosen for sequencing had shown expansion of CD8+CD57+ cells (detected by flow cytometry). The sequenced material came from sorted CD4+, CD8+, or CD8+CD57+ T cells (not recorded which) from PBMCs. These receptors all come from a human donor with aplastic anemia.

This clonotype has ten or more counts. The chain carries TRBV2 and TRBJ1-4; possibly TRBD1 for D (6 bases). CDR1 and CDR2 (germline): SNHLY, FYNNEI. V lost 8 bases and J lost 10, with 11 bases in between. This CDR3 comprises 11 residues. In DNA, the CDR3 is TGTGCCAGCGGGGGGGGGGCAAAACTGTTTTTT. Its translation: CASGGGAKLFF. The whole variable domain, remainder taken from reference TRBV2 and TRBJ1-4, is EPEVTQTPSHQVTQMGQEVILRCVPISNHLYFYWYRQILGQKVEFLVSFYNNEISEKSEIFDDQFSVERPDGSNFTLKIRSTKLEDSAMYFCASGGGAKLFFGSGTQLSVL.

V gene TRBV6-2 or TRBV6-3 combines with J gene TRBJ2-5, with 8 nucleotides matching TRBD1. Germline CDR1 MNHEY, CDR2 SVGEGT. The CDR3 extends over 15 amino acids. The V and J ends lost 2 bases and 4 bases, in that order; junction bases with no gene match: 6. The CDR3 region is CASSYGGQGGETQYF. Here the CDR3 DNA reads TGTGCCAGCAGTTACGGAGGACAGGGTGGAGAGACCCAGTACTTC.

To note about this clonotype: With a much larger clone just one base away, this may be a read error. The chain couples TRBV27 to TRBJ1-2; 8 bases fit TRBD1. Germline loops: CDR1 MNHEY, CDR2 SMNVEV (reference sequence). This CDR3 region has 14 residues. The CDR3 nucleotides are TGTGCCAGCAGTTTAACAGGGGGTTCTTATGGCCACACCTTC. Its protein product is CASSLTGGSYGHTF.

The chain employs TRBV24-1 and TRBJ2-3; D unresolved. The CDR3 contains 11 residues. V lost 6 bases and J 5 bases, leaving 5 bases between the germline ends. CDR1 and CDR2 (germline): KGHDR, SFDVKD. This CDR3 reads CATSSGDTQYF. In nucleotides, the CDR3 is TGTGCCACCAGTTCTGGAGATACGCAGTATTTT.

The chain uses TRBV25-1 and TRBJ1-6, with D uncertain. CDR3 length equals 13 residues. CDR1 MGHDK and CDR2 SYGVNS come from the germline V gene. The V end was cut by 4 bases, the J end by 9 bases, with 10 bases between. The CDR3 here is CASSGAWSSPLHF. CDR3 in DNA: TGTGCCAGCAGTGGGGCCTGGAGTTCACCCCTCCACTTT.

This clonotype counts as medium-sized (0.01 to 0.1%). The CDR3 DNA is TGCAGCTTGGGAGCAGGGGGGATGGATGTTTTCTTT. It is translated as CSLGAGGMDVFF. The V and J genes are TRBV29-1 and TRBJ1-1; 7 bases fit TRBD1. The J segment lost 13 bases and the V segment lost 8 bases, leaving 16 bases of the junction unmatched. The V gene's germline CDR1 is SQVTM and CDR2 ANQGSEA. The CDR3 totals 12 residues. The variable domain in full, with the rest retrieved from reference TRBV29-1 and TRBJ1-1, is SAVISQKPSRDICQRGTSLTIQCQVDSQVTMMFWYRQQPGQSLTLIATANQGSEATYESGFVIDKFPISRPNLTFSTLTVSNMSPEDSSIYLCSLGAGGMDVFFGQGTRLTVV.

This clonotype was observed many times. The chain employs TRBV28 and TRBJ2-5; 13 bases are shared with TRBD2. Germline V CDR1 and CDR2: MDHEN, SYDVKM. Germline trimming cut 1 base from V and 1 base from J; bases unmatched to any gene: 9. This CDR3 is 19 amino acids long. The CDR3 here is CASSLYSPTSGGPQETQYF. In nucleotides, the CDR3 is TGTGCCAGCAGTTTATATTCCCCGACTAGCGGGGGGCCCCAAGAGACCCAGTACTTC. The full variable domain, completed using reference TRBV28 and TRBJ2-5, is DVKVTQSSRYLVKRTGEKVFLECVQDMDHENMFWYRQDPGLGLRLIYFSYDVKMKEKGDIPEGYSVSREKKERFSLILESASTNQTSMYLCASSLYSPTSGGPQETQYFGPGTRLLVL.

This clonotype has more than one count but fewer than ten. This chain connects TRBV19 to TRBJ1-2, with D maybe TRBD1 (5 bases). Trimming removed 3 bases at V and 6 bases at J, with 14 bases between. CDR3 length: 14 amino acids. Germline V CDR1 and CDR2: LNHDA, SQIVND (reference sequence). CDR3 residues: CASSMDGTPHGYTF. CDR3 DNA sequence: TGTGCCAGTAGTATGGACGGGACCCCGCATGGCTACACCTTC.

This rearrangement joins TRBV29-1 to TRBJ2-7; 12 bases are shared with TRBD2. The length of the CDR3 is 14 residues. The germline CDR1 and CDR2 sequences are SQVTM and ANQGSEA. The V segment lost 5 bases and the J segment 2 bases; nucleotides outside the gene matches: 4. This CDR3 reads CSVRTSGKPYEQYF. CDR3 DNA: TGCAGCGTTAGGACTAGCGGGAAACCCTACGAGCAGTACTTC.

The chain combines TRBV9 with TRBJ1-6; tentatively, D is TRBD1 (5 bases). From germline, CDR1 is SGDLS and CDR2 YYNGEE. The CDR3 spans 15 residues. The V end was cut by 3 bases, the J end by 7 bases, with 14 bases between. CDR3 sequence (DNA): TGTGCCAGCAGCGCCGCGGGACTCTCCAATTCACCCCTCCACTTT. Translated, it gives CASSAAGLSNSPLHF.

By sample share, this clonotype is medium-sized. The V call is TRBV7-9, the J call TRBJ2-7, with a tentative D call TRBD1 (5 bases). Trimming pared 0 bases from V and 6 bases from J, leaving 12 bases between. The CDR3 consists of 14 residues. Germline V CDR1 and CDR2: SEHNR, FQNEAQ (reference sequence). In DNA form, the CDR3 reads TGTGCCAGCAGCTTAGCCACCCAGGGCGCCGAGCAGTACGTC. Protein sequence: CASSLATQGAEQYV.

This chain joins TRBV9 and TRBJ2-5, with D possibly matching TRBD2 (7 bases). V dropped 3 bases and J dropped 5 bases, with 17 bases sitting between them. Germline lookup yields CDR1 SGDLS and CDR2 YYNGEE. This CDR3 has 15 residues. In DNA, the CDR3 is TGTGCCAGCAGCGAGTCCGGCGGCGGGGGCGAGACCCAGTACTTC. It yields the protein CASSESGGGGETQYF. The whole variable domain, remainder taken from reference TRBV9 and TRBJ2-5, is DSGVTQTPKHLITATGQRVTLRCSPRSGDLSVYWYQQSLDQGLQFLIQYYNGEERAKGNILERFSAQQFPDLHSELNLSSLELGDSALYFCASSESGGGGETQYFGPGTRLLVL.

DNA for the CDR3: TGTGCCAGCAGTAAGGGGGCGCGGAGCACAGATACGCAGTATTTT. It specifies CASSKGARSTDTQYF. J is TRBJ2-3 and V is TRBV25-1; TRBD1 aligns across 7 bases. Per germline, CDR1 MGHDK and CDR2 SYGVNS. V lost 5 bases to trimming and J lost 0 bases; unmatched junction nucleotides: 5. The CDR3 sequence is 15 residues long.

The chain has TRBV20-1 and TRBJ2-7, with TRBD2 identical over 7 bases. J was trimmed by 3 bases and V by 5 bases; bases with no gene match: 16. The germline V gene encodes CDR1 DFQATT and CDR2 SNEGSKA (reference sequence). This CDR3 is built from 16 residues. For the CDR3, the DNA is TGCAGTGCTCGGTGGGCTGGAGCGGGACTTATCTACGAGCAGTACTTC. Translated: CSARWAGAGLIYEQYF.

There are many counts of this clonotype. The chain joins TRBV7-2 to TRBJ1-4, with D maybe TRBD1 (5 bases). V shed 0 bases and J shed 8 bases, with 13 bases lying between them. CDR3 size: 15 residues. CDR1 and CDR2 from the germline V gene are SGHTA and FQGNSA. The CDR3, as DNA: TGTGCCAGCAGCTTAGCCAGGGAGAGGGCCGAAAAACTGTTTTTT. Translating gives CASSLARERAEKLFF.

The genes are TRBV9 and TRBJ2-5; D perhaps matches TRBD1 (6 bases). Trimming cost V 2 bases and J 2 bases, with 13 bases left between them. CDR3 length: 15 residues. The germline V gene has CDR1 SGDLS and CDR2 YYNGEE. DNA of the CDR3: TGTGCCAGCAGCGTCAACTCCGGGACACAAGAGACCCAGTACTTC. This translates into CASSVNSGTQETQYF.

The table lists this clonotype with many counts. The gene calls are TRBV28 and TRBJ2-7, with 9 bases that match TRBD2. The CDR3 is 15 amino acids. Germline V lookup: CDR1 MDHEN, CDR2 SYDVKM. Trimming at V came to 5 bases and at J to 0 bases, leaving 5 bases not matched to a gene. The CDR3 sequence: CASSPTSGSSYEQYF. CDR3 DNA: TGTGCCAGCAGTCCGACTAGCGGAAGCTCCTACGAGCAGTACTTC.